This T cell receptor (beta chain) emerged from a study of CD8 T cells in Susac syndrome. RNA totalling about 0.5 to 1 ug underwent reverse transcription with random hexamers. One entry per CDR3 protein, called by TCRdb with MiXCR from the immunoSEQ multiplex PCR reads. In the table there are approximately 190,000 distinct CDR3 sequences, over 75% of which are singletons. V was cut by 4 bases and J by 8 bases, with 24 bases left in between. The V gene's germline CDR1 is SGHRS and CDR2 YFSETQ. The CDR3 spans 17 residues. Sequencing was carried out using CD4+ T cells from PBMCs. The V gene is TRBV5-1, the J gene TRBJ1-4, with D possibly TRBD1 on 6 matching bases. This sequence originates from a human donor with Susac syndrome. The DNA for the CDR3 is TGCGCCAGCAGCAGGCAGGCCCAGGGGTCGCCCGGCGAAAAACTGTTTTTT. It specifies CASSRQAQGSPGEKLFF.